A selection of T cell receptor beta chains follows, all from one sample in a study of blood T cell repertoires in COVID-19. Sequencing used immunoSEQ multiplex PCR; TCRdb keeps in-frame clones, though not all of them. Of roughly 330,000 clones in the sample, about nine tenths were seen once. The specimen sequenced was PBMCs or T cells enriched from blood (not recorded which). The origin of the receptors is a woman in her late teens or twenties who had recovered from COVID-19. The CDR3 runs from the conserved cysteine through the conserved F or W. The D gene is left open where the match is weak. Some rows mark clone size as missing; the rest say once, few, many or name a class of expanded clone.

TRBJ2-1,-,-,TRBV7-9,CASSTTGLTEQFF,TGTGCCAGCAGCACGACCGGACTAACCGAGCAGTTCTTC
TRBJ1-1,-,TRBD1,TRBV7-7,CASNLPGGISDTEAFF,TGTGCCAGCAACCTCCCAGGGGGGATTTCGGACACTGAAGCTTTCTTT
TRBJ1-2,-,TRBD1,TRBV11-2,CASSSTGGNYGYTF,TGTGCCAGCAGCTCGACAGGGGGTAACTATGGCTACACCTTC
TRBJ1-1,few,TRBD1,TRBV12-5,CASATGGTGSTEAFF,TGTGCTAGTGCTACGGGGGGGACAGGGTCCACTGAAGCTTTCTTT
TRBJ2-1,-,TRBD2,TRBV7-3,CASSLNPGLAEVMGEQFF,TGTGCCAGCAGCTTAAACCCGGGACTAGCGGAAGTCATGGGTGAGCAGTTCTTC
TRBJ2-5,-,-,TRBV5-4,CASSPEVQETQYF,TGTGCCAGCAGCCCGGAGGTCCAAGAGACCCAGTACTTC
TRBJ2-7,once,-,TRBV2,CASKRLNNEQYF,TGTGCCAGCAAACGACTTAACAACGAGCAGTACTTC
TRBJ1-5,-,-,TRBV5-6,CASSLGGLYSNQPQHF,TGTGCCAGCAGCTTGGGGGGGCTCTATAGCAATCAGCCCCAGCATTTT
TRBJ2-7,-,TRBD2,TRBV6-5,CASRAGDGSRQYF,TGTGCCAGCAGGGCGGGAGATGGGAGTCGGCAGTACTTC
TRBJ1-1,once,-,TRBV6-1,CASSEIAGTEAFF,TGTGCCAGCAGTGAAATCGCGGGAACTGAAGCTTTCTTT
TRBJ1-2,-,TRBD1,TRBV28,CASTQSGGGYTF,TGTGCCAGCACTCAATCAGGGGGGGGCTACACCTTC
TRBJ1-4,-,TRBD1,TRBV11-2,CASSLSLDRGAKLFF,TGTGCCAGCAGCTTATCTCTGGACAGGGGGGCAAAACTGTTTTTT
TRBJ2-3,-,-,TRBV20-1,CSARWEDTQYF,TGCAGTGCTAGGTGGGAGGATACGCAGTATTTT
TRBJ1-2,-,TRBD1,TRBV5-1,CASSLGGTDGYTF,TGCGCCAGCAGCTTGGGCGGGACAGACGGCTACACCTTC
TRBJ2-6,-,-,TRBV19,CASSLTSGVSGANVLTF,TGTGCCAGTAGTCTTACCTCAGGGGTCTCTGGGGCCAACGTCCTGACTTTC
TRBJ2-5,-,TRBD1,TRBV7-3,CASRRAQGQYQETQYF,TGTGCCAGCAGAAGAGCCCAGGGACAGTATCAAGAGACCCAGTACTTC
TRBJ1-1,-,TRBD1,TRBV11-2,CASSLGQGVNTEAFF,TGTGCCAGCAGCTTGGGACAGGGGGTGAACACTGAAGCTTTCTTT
TRBJ1-1,-,-,TRBV28,CASSLPRSTANTEAFF,TGTGCCAGCAGCCTACCAAGATCGACAGCGAACACTGAAGCTTTCTTT
TRBJ1-1,-,TRBD1,TRBV7-3,CASSLEGARTEAFF,TGTGCCAGCAGCTTAGAGGGGGCACGCACTGAAGCTTTCTTT
TRBJ1-1,-,-,TRBV5-1,CASSFLGSPVNTEAFF,TGCGCCAGCAGCTTCCTTGGGAGTCCGGTGAACACTGAAGCTTTCTTT
TRBJ1-2,-,-,TRBV25-1,CASSGIQFRHGYTF,TGTGCCAGCAGTGGAATACAGTTTCGGCATGGCTACACCTTC
TRBJ1-1,-,-,TRBV2,CASNRGAGANTEAFF,TGTGCCAGCAATCGAGGGGCGGGAGCGAACACTGAAGCTTTCTTT
TRBJ1-1,-,-,TRBV2,CASSEVGVDTEAFF,TGTGCCAGCAGTGAGGTCGGGGTTGACACTGAAGCTTTCTTT
TRBJ1-5,-,-,TRBV28,CASSLLDRTEQPQHF,TGTGCCAGCAGTTTACTAGATCGGACAGAACAGCCCCAGCATTTT
TRBJ2-7,-,-,TRBV28,CASTLRGEQYF,TGTGCCAGCACTCTTCGGGGGGAGCAGTACTTC
TRBJ1-1,-,TRBD1,TRBV28,CASSPADRTEVEAFF,TGTGCCAGCAGTCCCGCGGACAGGACGGAGGTTGAAGCTTTCTTT
TRBJ2-2,few,-,TRBV7-3,CASSLGAGELFF,TGTGCCAGCAGCCTAGGGGCCGGGGAGCTGTTTTTT
TRBJ2-5,-,-,TRBV12-3/TRBV12-4,CASSPTAMETQYF,TGTGCCAGCAGCCCGACAGCTATGGAGACCCAGTACTTC
TRBJ2-1,-,-,TRBV3-1/TRBV3-2,CASSQDGGIDEQFF,TGTGCCAGCAGCCAAGATGGCGGCATCGATGAGCAGTTCTTC
TRBJ1-2,-,-,TRBV6-1,CASSGTASYGYTF,TGTGCCAGCAGTGGGACAGCGTCGTATGGCTACACCTTC
TRBJ2-5,-,-,TRBV19,CASSIGRVQETQYF,TGTGCCAGTAGTATCGGTCGCGTTCAAGAGACCCAGTACTTC
TRBJ1-5,-,TRBD1,TRBV5-1,CASSWTGAERPQHF,TGCGCCAGCAGCTGGACAGGGGCAGAGCGGCCCCAGCATTTT
TRBJ1-1,-,TRBD1,TRBV5-1,CASSLRTGGNTEAFF,TGCGCCAGCAGCCTTCGGACAGGGGGTAACACTGAAGCTTTCTTT
TRBJ2-7,once,TRBD2,TRBV7-9,CASTALAESYEQYF,TGTGCCAGCACGGCGCTAGCGGAGTCCTACGAGCAGTACTTC
TRBJ1-1,-,TRBD1,TRBV7-2,CASSLFTGGTEAFF,TGTGCCAGCAGCCTTTTCACAGGGGGCACTGAAGCTTTCTTT
TRBJ2-7,few,TRBD1,TRBV4-1,CASSQEVGTAPVYEQYF,TGCGCCAGCAGCCAAGAGGTTGGGACAGCACCTGTCTACGAGCAGTACTTC
TRBJ1-1,-,-,TRBV29-1,CSVKIAEGREAFF,TGCAGCGTAAAGATAGCCGAGGGCCGGGAAGCTTTCTTT